This paragraph reports one TCR beta chain. Germline CDR1 SGHDT, CDR2 YYEEEE. This CDR3 comprises 15 residues. The junction had 8 bases not matched to a gene; V was cut back by 3 bases and J by 4 bases. Authors' data handling: Reference gene primers were amplified, and this amplification served to estimate nucleated cell counts. Assay: immunoSEQ multiplex PCR; the TCRdb copy retains only in-frame clones and omits some. V and J calls and clone size follow that table, whereas D and trimming were derived from the DNA. This sample carries some 65,000 clones, approximately 84% of them seen once, and the ten largest clones take more than 15%. The data are from a study of blood T cell repertoires in COVID-19. The overall study: The United States, Italy and Spain were the sources of the acute and convalescent COVID-19 samples.

It was during active infection that Seattle patients were enrolled and then longitudinally followed. This clonotype originated in a middle-aged man with COVID-19, enrolled during active disease. The rearrangement joins TRBV5-6 to TRBJ2-5; 8 bases line up with TRBD2. Sequencing used peripheral blood. The CDR3 sequence is CASSSRLARGETQYF. In DNA, the CDR3 is TGTGCCAGCAGCTCCCGACTAGCGAGAGGAGAGACCCAGTACTTC.